The 6 T cell receptor beta chains below come from one sample, sequenced in a study of CD8+CD57+ T cells in acquired aplastic anemia. Genomic DNA constituted the template upon which TCR beta VDJ and CDR3 profiling was performed. TCRdb re-analysed the reads in MiXCR, keeping a single row per CDR3 protein. The table shows about 68,000 distinct CDR3 sequences, with roughly half occurring only once. Sequenced material: sorted CD4+, CD8+, or CD8+CD57+ T cells (not recorded which) from PBMCs. These receptors were collected from a human donor in good health, serving as a control.

This clonotype showed up just a few times. The chain joins TRBV2 to TRBJ2-7; D remains unclear. Germline V gene data show CDR1 as SNHLY and CDR2 as FYNNEI. The CDR3 contains 13 residues. V was trimmed by 8 bases and J by 5 bases, leaving 16 bases between them. CDR3 in DNA: TGTGCCAGCCAAGCAAGAGAACGGGACGAGCAGTACTTC. Translating gives CASQARERDEQYF.

The chain couples TRBV5-1 to TRBJ1-2; possible D gene TRBD1, 6 bases. This CDR3 comprises 11 residues. V dropped 5 bases and J dropped 8 bases, with 10 bases sitting between them. Germline values: CDR1 SGHRS, CDR2 YFSETQ. The CDR3: CASRDSHGYTF. In DNA, the CDR3 is TGCGCCAGCAGGGACAGTCACGGCTACACCTTC. The whole variable domain, filled in from reference TRBV5-1 and TRBJ1-2, reads KAGVTQTPRYLIKTRGQQVTLSCSPISGHRSVSWYQQTPGQGLQFLFEYFSETQRNKGNFPGRFSGRQFSNSRSEMNVSTLELGDSALYLCASRDSHGYTFGSGTRLTVV.

This clonotype has at least ten counts. The genes are TRBV7-6 and TRBJ1-1, with D perhaps TRBD1 (5 bases). Germline V lookup: CDR1 SGHVS, CDR2 FNYEAQ. V lost 6 bases to trimming and J lost 9 bases, with 14 bases between them. There are 12 residues in the CDR3. CDR3 nucleotides: TGTGCCAGCAGTTCCGGGGGTGTCAAAGCTTTCTTT. This translates into CASSSGGVKAFF.

The V call is TRBV10-3, the J call TRBJ1-6, with a weak D call TRBD1 (5 bases). V was cut by 2 bases and J by 7 bases, with 9 bases left in between. CDR1 ENHRY and CDR2 SYGVKD come from the germline V gene. The CDR3 contains 14 residues. The CDR3 loop reads CAISEGTDNSPLHF. The CDR3 DNA reads as TGTGCCATCAGTGAGGGGACCGACAATTCACCCCTCCACTTT.

This chain links TRBV6-1 with TRBJ2-5; no clear D gene. Germline CDR1 and CDR2: MNHNS and SASEGT. This CDR3 has 14 amino acids. Between the trimmed V and J ends, which lost 6 bases and 0 bases, there was a span of 11 bases. CDR3 sequence reads: CASSHNGHQETQYF. As DNA, the CDR3 is TGTGCCAGCAGCCACAACGGCCACCAAGAGACCCAGTACTTC.

V is TRBV2 and J is TRBJ1-1; maybe TRBD1 (5 bases). This CDR3 region has 14 residues. Germline CDR1 reads SNHLY; CDR2 reads FYNNEI. With 8 bases removed from V and 3 bases from J, the gap between germline ends came to 16 bases. CDR3 in amino acids: CASGSEQGYTEAFF. CDR3 bases: TGTGCCAGCGGGAGTGAGCAGGGCTACACTGAAGCTTTCTTT. The variable domain in full, completed from reference TRBV2 and TRBJ1-1, reads EPEVTQTPSHQVTQMGQEVILRCVPISNHLYFYWYRQILGQKVEFLVSFYNNEISEKSEIFDDQFSVERPDGSNFTLKIRSTKLEDSAMYFCASGSEQGYTEAFFGQGTRLTVV.